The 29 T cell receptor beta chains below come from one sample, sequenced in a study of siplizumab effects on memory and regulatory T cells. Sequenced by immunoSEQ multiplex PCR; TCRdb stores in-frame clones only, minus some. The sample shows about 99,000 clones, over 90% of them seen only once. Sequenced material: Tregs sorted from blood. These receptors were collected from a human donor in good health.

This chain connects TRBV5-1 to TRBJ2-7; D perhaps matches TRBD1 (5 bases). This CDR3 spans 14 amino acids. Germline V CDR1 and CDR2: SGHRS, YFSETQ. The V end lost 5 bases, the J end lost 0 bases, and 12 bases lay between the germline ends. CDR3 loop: CASRQGTGSYEQYF. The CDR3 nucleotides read TGCGCCAGCAGGCAGGGAACCGGCTCCTACGAGCAGTACTTC.

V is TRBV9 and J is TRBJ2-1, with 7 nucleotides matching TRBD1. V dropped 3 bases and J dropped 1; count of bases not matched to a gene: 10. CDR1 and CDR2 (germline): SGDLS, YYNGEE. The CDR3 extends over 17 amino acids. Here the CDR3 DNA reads TGTGCCAGCAGCGCAAGGGGGCGCGTCGCATCCTACAATGAGCAGTTCTTC. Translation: CASSARGRVASYNEQFF.

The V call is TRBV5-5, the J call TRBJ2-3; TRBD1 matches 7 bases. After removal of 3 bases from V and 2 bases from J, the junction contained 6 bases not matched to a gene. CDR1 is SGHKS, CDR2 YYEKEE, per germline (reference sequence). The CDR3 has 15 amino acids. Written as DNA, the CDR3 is TGTGCCAGCAGCTCGAAACAGGGGCCCACAGATACGCAGTATTTT. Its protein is CASSSKQGPTDTQYF.

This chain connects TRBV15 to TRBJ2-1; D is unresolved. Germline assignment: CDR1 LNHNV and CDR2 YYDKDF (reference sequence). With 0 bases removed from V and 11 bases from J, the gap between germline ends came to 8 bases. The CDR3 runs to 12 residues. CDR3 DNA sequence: TGTGCCACCAGCAGAGATCCAATCAAGCAGTTCTTC. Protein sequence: CATSRDPIKQFF.

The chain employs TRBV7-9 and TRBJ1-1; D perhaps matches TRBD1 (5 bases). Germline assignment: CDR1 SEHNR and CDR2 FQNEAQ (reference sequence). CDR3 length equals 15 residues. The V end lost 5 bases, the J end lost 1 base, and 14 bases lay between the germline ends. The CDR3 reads CASSVAGLRNTEAFF. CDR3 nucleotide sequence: TGTGCCAGCAGCGTCGCAGGGTTAAGGAACACTGAAGCTTTCTTT.

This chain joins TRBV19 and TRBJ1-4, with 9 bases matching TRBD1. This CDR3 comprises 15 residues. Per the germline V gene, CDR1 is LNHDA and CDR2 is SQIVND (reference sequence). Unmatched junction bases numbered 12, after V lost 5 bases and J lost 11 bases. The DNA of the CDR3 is TGTGCCAGTAGTCCGTACAGGGGGCAAAGTTTGAAACTGTTTTTT. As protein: CASSPYRGQSLKLFF.

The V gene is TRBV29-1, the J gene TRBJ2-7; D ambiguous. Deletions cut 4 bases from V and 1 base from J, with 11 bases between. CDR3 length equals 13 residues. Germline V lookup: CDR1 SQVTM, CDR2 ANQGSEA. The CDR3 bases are TGCAGCGTTGGTGGGCTTCTATCCTACGAGCAGTACTTC. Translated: CSVGGLLSYEQYF.

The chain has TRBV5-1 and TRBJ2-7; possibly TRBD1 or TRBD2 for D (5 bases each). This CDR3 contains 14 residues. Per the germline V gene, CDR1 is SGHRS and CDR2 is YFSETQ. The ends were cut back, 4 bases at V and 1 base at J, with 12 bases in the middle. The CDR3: CASSLGPRSYEQYF. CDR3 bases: TGCGCCAGCAGCCTGGGACCGAGGTCCTACGAGCAGTACTTC.

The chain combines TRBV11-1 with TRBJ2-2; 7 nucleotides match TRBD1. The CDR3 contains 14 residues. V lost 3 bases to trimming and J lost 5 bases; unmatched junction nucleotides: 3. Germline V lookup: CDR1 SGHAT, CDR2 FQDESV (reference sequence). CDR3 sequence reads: CASSFTGDTGELFF. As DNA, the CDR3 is TGTGCCAGCAGCTTCACAGGGGATACCGGGGAGCTGTTTTTT.

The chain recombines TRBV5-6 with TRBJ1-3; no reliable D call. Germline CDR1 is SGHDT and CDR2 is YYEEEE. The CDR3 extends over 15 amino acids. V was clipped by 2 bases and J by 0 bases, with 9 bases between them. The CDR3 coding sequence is TGTGCCAGCAGCTTAAGGGTAATCTCTGGAAACACCATATATTTT. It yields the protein CASSLRVISGNTIYF.

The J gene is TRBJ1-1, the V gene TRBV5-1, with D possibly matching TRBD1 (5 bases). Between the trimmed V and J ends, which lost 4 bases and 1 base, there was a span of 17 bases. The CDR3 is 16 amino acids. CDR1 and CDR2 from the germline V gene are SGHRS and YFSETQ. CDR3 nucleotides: TGCGCCAGCAGCGAAGGGGTGTTGGGAACGAACACTGAAGCTTTCTTT. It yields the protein CASSEGVLGTNTEAFF. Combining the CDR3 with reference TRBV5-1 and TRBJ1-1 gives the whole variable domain KAGVTQTPRYLIKTRGQQVTLSCSPISGHRSVSWYQQTPGQGLQFLFEYFSETQRNKGNFPGRFSGRQFSNSRSEMNVSTLELGDSALYLCASSEGVLGTNTEAFFGQGTRLTVV.

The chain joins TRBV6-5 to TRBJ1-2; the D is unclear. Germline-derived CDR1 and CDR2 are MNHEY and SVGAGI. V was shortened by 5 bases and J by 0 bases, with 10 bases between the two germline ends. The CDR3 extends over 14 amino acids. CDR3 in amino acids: CASSLDTANYGYTF. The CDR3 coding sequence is TGTGCCAGCAGTCTTGACACCGCTAACTATGGCTACACCTTC.

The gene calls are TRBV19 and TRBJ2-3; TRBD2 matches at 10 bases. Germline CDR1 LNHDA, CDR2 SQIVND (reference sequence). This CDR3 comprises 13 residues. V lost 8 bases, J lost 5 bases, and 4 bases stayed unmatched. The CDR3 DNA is TGTGCCAGTTCTAGCGGGAGATTAGATACGCAGTATTTT. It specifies CASSSGRLDTQYF.

CDR3 loop: CASGSLSGANVLTF. In DNA form, the CDR3 reads TGCGCCAGCGGCAGCCTCTCTGGGGCCAACGTCCTGACTTTC. The chain employs TRBV5-1 and TRBJ2-6; D gene ambiguous. V was shortened by 7 bases and J by 0 bases, with 8 bases between the two germline ends. Germline V gene data show CDR1 as SGHRS and CDR2 as YFSETQ. This CDR3 has 14 amino acids.

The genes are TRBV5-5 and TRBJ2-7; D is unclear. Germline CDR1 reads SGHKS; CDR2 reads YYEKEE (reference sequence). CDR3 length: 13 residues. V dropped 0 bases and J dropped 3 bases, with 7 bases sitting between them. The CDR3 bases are TGTGCCAGCAGCTTGGATAGGCGCTACGAGCAGTACTTC. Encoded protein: CASSLDRRYEQYF.

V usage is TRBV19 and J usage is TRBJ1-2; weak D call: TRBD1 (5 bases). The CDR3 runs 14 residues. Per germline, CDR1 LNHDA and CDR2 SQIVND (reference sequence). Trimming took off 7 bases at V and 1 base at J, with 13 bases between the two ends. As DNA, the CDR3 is TGTGCCAGTACGAGAGGGGCCCATAACTATGGCTACACCTTC. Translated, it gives CASTRGAHNYGYTF.

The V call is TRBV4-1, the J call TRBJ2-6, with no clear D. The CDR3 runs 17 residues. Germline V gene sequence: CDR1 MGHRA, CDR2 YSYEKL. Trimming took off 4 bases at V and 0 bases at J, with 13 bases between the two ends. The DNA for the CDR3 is TGCGCCAGCAGCCCCGGAATGTTAAGCTCTGGGGCCAACGTCCTGACTTTC. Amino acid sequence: CASSPGMLSSGANVLTF.

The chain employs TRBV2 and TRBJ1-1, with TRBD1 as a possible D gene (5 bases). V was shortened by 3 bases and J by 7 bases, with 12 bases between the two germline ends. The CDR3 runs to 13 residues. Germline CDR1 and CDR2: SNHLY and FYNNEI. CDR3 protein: CASSDIGTGEAFF. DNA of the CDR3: TGTGCCAGCAGTGATATAGGGACGGGTGAAGCTTTCTTT.

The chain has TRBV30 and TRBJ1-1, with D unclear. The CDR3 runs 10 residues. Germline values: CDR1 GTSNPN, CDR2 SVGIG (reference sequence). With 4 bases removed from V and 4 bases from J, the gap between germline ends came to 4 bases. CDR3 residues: CAWTGTEAFF. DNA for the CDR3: TGTGCCTGGACGGGCACTGAAGCTTTCTTT.

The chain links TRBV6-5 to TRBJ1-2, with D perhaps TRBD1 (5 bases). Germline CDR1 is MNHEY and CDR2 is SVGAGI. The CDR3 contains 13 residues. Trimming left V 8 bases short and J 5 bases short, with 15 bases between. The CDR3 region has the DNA TGTGCCAGCGCCACCGGGGGGGGATATGGCTACACCTTC. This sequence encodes CASATGGGYGYTF.

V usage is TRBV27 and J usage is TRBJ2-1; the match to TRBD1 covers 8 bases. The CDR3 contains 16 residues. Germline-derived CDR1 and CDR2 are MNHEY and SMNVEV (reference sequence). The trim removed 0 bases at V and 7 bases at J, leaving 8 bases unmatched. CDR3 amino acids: CASSLSHGQGGNEQFF. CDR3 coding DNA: TGTGCCAGCAGTTTATCCCACGGACAGGGTGGGAATGAGCAGTTCTTC.

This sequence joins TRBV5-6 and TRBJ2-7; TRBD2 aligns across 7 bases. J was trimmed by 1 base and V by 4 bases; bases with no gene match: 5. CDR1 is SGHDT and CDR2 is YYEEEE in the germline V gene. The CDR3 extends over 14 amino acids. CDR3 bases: TGTGCCAGCAGCGCGGGGGTGAGTTCCTACGAGCAGTACTTC. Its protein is CASSAGVSSYEQYF.

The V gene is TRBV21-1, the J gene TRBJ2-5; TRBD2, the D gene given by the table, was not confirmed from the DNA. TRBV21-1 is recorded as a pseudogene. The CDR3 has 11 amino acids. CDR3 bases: TGTGCCAGCAGAAGAGGGGAGACCCAGTACTTC. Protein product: CASRRGETQYF.

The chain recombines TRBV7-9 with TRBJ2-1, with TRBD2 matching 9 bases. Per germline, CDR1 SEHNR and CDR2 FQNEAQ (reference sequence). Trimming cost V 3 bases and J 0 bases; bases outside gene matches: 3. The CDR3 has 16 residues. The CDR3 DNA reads TGTGCCAGCAGCTTGAGACTAGCGGCCTCCTACAATGAGCAGTTCTTC. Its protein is CASSLRLAASYNEQFF.

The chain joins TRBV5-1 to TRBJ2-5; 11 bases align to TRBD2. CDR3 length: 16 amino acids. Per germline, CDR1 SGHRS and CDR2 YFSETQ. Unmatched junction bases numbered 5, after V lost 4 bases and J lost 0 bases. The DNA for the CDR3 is TGCGCCAGCAGCCGACTAGCGGGGACGTACCAAGAGACCCAGTACTTC. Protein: CASSRLAGTYQETQYF.

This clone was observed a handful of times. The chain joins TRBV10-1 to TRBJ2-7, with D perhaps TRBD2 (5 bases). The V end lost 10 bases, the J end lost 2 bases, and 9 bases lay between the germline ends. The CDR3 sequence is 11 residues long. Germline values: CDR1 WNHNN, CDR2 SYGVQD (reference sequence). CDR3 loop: CATRTAYEQYF. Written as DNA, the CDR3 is TGCGCCACCCGGACTGCCTACGAGCAGTACTTC.

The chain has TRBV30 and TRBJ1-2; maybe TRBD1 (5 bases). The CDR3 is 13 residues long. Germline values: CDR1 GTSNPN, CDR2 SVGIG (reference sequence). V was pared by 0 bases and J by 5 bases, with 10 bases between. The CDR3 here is CAWSVAGWYGYTF. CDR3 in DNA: TGTGCCTGGAGTGTAGCAGGGTGGTATGGCTACACCTTC. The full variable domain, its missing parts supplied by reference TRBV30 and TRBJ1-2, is SQTIHQWPATLVQPVGSPLSLECTVEGTSNPNLYWYRQAAGRGLQLLFYSVGIGQISSEVPQNLSASRPQDRQFILSSKKLLLSDSGFYLCAWSVAGWYGYTFGSGTRLTVV.

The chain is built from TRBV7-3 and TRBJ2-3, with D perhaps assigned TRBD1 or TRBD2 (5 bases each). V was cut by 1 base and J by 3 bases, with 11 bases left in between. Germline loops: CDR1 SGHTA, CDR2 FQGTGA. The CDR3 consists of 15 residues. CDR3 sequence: CASSLRGAVTDTQYF. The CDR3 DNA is TGTGCCAGCAGCTTAAGAGGGGCGGTGACAGATACGCAGTATTTT.

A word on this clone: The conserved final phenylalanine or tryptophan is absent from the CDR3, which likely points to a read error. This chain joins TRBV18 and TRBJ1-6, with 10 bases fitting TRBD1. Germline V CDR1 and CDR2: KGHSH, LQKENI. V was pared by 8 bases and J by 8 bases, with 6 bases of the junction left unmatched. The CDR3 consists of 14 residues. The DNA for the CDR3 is TGTGCCAGCCGTGGACAGGGGGTTTATTCACCCCTCCACTCT. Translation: CASRGQGVYSPLHS.